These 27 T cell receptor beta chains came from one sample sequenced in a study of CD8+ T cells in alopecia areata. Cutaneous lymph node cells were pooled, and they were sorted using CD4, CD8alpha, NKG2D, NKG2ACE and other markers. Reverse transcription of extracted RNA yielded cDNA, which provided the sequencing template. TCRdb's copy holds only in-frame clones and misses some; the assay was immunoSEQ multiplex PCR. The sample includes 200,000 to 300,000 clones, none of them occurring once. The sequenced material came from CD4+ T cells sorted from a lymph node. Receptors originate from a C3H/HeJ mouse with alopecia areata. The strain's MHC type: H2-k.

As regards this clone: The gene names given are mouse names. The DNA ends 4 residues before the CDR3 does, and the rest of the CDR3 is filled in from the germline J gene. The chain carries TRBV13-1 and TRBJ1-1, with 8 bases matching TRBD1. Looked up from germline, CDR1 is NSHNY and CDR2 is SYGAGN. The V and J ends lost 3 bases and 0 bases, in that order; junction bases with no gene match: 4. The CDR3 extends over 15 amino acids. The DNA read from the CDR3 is TGTGCCAGCAGTGCTGGACAGGGTGCAAACACA. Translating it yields CASSAGQGANT. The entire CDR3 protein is CASSAGQGANTEVFF.

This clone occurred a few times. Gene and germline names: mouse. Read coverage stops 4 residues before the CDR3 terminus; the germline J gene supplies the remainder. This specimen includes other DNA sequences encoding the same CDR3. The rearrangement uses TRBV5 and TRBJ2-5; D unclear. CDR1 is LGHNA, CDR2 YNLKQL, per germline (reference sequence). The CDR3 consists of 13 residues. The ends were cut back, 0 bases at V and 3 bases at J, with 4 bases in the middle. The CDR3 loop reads CASSQDNQDTQYF. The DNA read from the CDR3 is TGTGCCAGCAGCCAAGACAATCAAGAC.

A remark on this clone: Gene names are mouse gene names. The CDR3 bases that were read are TGTGCCAGCAGCCCCTCCGGGACAAAAAACACCGGG. This gives the protein CASSPSGTKNTG. The CDR3 reads in full as CASSPSGTKNTGQLYF. This sequence joins TRBV5 and TRBJ2-2; D possibly corresponds to TRBD1 (6 bases). Read data end 4 residues before the CDR3 end; the end is taken from the germline J gene. CDR3 length: 16 residues. Trimming cost V 4 bases and J 1 base, with 13 bases left between them. CDR1 is LGHNA and CDR2 is YNLKQL in the germline V gene (reference sequence).

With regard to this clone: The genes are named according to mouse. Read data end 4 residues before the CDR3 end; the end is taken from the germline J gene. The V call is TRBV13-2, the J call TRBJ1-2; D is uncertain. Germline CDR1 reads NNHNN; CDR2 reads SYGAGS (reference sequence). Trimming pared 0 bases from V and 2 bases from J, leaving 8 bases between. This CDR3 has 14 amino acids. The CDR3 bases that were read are TGTGCCAGCGGTGATGCACAGTGGAACTCC. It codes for CASGDAQWNS. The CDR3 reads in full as CASGDAQWNSDYTF.

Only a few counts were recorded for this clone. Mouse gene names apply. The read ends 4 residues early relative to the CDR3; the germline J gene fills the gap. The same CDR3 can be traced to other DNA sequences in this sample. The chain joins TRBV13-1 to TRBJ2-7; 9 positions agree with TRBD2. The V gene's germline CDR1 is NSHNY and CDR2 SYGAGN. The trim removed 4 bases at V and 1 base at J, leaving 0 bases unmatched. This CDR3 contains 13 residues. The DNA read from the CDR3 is TGTGCCAGCAGTCTGGGGGGGTCCTAT. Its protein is CASSLGGSY. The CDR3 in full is CASSLGGSYEQYF.

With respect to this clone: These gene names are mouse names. Partial CDR3 DNA: TGTGCCAGCAGTGAGGGCAGGGTTTAT. This sequence encodes CASSEGRVY. The CDR3 in full is CASSEGRVYEQYF. The chain is built from TRBV13-3 and TRBJ2-7; tentative D call: TRBD1 (5 bases). The CDR3 end is not reached by the read, which stops 4 residues before it; the germline J gene fills it in. From germline, CDR1 is NNHDY and CDR2 SYVADS. CDR3 length: 13 amino acids.

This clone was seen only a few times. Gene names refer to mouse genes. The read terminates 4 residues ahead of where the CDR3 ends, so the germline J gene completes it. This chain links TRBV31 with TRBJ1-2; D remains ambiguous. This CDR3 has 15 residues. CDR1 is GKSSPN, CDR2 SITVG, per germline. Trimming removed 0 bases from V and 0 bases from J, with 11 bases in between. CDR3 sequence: CAWSLRQNANSDYTF. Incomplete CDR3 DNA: TGTGCCTGGAGTCTCCGACAAAATGCAAACTCC.

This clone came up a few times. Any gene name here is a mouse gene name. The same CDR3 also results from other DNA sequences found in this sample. The CDR3 sequence is CASGDWGFSYEQYF. Incomplete CDR3 DNA: TGTGCCAGCGGGGACTGGGGGTTCTCCTAT. The chain has TRBV13-2 and TRBJ2-7, with 10 bases identical to TRBD2. The CDR3 extends 4 residues past the end of the read, so its final part is completed from the germline J gene. With 5 bases clipped from V and 0 bases from J, the junction kept 2 bases outside the gene matches. The CDR3 runs 14 residues. Germline CDR1 is NNHNN and CDR2 is SYGAGS (reference sequence).

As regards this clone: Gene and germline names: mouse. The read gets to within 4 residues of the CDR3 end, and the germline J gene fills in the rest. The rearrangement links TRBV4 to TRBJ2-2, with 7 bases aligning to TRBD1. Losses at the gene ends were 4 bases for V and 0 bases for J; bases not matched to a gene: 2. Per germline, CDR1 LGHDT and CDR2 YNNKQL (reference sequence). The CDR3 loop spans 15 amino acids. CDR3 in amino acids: CASSFGTANTGQLYF. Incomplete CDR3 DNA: TGTGCCAGCAGCTTTGGGACAGCAAACACCGGG.

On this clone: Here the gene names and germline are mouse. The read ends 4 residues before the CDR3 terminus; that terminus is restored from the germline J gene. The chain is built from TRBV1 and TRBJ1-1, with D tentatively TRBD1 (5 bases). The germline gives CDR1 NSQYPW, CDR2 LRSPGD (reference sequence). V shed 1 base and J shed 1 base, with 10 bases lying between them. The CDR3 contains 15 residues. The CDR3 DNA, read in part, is TGCACCTGCAGTGCAGCAGGGCCAGTAAACACA. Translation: CTCSAAGPVNT. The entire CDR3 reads CTCSAAGPVNTEVFF.

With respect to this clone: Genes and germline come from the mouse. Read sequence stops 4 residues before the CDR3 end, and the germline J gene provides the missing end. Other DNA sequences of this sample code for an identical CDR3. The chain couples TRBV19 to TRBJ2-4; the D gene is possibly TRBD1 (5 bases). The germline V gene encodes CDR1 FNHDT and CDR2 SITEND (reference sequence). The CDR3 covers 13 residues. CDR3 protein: CASSIDRKNTLYF. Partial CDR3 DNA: TGTGCCAGCAGTATCGACAGAAAAAAC.

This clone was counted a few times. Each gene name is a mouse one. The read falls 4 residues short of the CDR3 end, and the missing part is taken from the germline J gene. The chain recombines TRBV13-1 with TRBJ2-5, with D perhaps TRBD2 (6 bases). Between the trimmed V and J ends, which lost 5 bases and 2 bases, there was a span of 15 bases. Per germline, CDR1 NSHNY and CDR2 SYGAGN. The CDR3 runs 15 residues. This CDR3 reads CASSHGGDGQDTQYF. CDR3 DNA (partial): TGTGCCAGCAGCCATGGGGGAGATGGCCAAGAC.

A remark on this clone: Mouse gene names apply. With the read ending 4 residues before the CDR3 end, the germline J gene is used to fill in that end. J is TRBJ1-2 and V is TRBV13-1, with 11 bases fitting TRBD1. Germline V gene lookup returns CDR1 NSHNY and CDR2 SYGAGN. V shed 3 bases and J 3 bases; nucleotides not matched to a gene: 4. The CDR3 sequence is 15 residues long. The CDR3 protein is CASSVGQGADSDYTF. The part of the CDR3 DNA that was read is TGTGCCAGCAGTGTCGGACAGGGGGCGGACTCC.

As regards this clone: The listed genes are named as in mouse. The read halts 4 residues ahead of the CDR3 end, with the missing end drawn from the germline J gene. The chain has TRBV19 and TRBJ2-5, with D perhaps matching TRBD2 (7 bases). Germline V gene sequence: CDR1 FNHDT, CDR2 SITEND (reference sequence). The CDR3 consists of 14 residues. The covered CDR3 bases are TGTGCCAGCAGTATCCGGGGGGCGAGAGAC. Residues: CASSIRGARD. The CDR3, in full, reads CASSIRGARDTQYF.

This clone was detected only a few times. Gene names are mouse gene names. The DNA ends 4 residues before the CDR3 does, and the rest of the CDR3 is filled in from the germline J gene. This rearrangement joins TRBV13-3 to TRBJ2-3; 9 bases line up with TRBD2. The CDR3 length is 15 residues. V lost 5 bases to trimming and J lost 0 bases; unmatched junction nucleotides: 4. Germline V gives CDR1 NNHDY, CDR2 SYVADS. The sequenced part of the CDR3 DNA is TGTGCCAGCAGGACGGGACTGGGAAGTGCAGAA. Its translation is CASRTGLGSAE. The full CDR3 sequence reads CASRTGLGSAETLYF.

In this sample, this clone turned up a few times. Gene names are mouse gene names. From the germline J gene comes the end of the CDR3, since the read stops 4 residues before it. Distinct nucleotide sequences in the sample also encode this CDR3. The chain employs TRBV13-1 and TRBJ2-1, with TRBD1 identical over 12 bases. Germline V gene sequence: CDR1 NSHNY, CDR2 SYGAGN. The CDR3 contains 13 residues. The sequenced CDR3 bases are TGTGCCAGCCGGGACAGGGGGCGGGCT. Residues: CASRDRGRA. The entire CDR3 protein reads CASRDRGRAEQFF.

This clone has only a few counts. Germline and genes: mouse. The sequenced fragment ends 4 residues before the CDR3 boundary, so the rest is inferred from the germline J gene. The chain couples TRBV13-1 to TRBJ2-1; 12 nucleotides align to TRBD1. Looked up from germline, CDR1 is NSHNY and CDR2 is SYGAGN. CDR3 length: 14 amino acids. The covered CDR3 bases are TGTGCCAGCAAATCCGGGACAGGGGGCGCT. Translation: CASKSGTGGA. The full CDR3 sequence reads CASKSGTGGAEQFF.

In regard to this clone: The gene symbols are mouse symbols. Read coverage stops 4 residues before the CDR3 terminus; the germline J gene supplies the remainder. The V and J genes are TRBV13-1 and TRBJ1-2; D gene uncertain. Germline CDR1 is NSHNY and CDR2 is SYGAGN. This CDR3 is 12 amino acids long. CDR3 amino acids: CASSDKGSDYTF. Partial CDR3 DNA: TGTGCCAGCAGTGATAAGGGTTCC.

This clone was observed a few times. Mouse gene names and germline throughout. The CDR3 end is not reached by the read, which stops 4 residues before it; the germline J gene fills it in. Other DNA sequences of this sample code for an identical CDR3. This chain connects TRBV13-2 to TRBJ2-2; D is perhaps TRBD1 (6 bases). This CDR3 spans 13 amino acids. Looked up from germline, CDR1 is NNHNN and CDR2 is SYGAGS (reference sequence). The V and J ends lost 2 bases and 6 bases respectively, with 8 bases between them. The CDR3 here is CASGDRGPGQLYF. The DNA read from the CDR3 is TGTGCCAGCGGTGACAGGGGTCCCGGG.

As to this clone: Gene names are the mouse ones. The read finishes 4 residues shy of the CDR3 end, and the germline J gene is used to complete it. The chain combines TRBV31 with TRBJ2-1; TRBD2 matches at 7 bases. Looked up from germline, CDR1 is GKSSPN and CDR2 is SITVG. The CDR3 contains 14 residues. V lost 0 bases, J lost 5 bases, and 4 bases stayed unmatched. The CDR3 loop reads CAWSLLGDDAEQFF. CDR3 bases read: TGTGCCTGGAGTCTTCTGGGGGATGATGCT.

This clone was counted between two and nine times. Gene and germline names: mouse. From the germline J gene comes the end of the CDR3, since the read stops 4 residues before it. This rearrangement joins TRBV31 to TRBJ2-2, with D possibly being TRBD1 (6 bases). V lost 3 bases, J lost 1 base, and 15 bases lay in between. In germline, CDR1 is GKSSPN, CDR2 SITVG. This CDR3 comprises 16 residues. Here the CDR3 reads CAWSLLSQGNTGQLYF. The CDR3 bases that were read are TGTGCCTGGAGCCTCCTATCACAGGGAAACACCGGG. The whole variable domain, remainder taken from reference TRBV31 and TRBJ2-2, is AQTIHQWPVAEIKAVGSPLSLGCTIKGKSSPNLYWYWQATGGTLQQLFYSITVGQVESVVQLNLSASRPKDDQFILSTEKLLLSHSGFYLCAWSLLSQGNTGQLYFGEGSKLTVL.

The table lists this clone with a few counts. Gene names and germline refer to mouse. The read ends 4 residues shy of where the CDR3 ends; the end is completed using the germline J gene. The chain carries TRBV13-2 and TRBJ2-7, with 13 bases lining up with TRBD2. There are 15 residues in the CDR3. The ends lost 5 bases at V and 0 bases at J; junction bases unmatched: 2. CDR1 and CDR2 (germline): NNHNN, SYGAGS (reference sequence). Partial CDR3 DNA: TGTGCCAGCGGGGGGACTGGGGGGGACTCCTAT. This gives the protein CASGGTGGDSY. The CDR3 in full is CASGGTGGDSYEQYF.

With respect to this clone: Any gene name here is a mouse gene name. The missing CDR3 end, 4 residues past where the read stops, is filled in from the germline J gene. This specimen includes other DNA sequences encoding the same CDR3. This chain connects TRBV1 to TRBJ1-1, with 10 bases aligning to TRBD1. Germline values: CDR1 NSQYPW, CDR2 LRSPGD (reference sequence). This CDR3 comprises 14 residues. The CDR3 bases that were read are TGCACCTGCAGTGCCGACAGGGGGCGTACA. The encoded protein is CTCSADRGRT. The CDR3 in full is CTCSADRGRTEVFF.

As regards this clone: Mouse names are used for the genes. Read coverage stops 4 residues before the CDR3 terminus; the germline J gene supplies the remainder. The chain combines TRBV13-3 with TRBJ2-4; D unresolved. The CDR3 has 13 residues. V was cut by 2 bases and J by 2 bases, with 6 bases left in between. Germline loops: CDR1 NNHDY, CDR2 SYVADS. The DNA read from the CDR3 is TGTGCCAGCAGTGACAGAAATCAAAAC. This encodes CASSDRNQN. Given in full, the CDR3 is CASSDRNQNTLYF.

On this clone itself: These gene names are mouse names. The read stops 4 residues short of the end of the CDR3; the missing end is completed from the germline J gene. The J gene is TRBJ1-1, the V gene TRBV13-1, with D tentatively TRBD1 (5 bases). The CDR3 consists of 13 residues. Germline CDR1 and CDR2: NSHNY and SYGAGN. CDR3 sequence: CASSDAEGTEVFF. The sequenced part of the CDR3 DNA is TGTGCCAGCAGTGATGCAGAGGGGACA.

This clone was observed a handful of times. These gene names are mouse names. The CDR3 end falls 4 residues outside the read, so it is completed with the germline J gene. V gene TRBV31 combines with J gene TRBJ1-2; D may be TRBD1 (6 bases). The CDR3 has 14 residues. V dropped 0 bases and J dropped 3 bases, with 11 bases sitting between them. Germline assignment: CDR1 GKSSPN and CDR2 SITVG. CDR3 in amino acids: CAWSLPGVDSDYTF. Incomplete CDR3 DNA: TGTGCCTGGAGTCTGCCAGGGGTGGACTCC.

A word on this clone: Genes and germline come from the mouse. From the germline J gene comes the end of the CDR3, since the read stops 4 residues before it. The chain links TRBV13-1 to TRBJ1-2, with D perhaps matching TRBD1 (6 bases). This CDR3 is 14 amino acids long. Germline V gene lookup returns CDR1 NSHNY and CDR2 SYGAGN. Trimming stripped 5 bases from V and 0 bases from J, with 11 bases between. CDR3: CASRPGQTNSDYTF. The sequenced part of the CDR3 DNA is TGTGCCAGCAGGCCGGGACAAACAAACTCC.